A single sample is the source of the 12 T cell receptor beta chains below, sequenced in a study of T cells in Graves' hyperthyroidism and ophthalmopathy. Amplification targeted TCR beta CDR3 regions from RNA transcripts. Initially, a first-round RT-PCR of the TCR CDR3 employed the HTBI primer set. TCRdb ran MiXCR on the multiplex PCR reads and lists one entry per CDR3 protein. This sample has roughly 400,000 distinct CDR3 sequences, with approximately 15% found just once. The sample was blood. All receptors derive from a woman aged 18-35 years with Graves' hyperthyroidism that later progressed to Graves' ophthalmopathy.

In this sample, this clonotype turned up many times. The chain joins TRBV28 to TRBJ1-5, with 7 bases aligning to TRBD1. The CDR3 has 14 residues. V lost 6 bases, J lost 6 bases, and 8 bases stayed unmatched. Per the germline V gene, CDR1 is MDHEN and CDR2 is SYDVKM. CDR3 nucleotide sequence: TGTGCCAGCAGACCAGGGGGGGACGGTCAGCCCCAGCATTTT. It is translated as CASRPGGDGQPQHF.

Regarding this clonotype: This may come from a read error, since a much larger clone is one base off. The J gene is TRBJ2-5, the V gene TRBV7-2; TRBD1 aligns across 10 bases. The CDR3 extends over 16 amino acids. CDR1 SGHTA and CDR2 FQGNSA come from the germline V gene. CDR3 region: CVSSTLGQGQGETQYF. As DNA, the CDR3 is TGTGTCAGCAGCACTCTGGGACAGGGGCAAGGAGAGACCCAGTACTTC.

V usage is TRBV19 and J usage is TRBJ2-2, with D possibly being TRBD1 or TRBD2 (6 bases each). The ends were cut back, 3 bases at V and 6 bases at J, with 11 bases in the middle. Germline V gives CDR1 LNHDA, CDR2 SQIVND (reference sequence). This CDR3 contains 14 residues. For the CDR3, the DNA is TGTGCCAGTAGTATGTTGGGGGGCGCCGGGGAGCTGTTTTTT. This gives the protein CASSMLGGAGELFF.

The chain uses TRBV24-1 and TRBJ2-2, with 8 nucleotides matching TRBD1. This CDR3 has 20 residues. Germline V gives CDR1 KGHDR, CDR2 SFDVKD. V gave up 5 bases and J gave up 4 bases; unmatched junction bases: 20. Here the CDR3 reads CATSGRRAGGGQGGTGELFF. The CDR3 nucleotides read TGTGCCACCAGTGGCCGCCGGGCCGGGGGTGGACAGGGTGGCACCGGGGAGCTGTTTTTT.

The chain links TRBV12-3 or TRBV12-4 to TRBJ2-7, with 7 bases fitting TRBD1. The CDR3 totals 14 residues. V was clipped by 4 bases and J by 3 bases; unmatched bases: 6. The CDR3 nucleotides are TGTGCCAGCAGTTCCGGGACAGTCCGCTACGAGCAGTACTTC. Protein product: CASSSGTVRYEQYF.

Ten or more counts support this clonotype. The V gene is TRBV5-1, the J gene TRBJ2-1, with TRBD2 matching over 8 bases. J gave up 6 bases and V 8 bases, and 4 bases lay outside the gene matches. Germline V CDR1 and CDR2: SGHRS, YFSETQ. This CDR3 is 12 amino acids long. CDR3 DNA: TGCGCCAGTCGGGAGGGGATCAATGAGCAGTTCTTC. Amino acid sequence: CASREGINEQFF.

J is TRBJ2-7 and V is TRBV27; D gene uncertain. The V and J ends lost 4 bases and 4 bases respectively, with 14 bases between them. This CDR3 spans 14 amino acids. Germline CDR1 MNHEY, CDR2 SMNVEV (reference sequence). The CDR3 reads CASSSFSWSYEQYF. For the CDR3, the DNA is TGTGCCAGCAGTTCTTTTTCGTGGTCTTACGAGCAGTACTTC.

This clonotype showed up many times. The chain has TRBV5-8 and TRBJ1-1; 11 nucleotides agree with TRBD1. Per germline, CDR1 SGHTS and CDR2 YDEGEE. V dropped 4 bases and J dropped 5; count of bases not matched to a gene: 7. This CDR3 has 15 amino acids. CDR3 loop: CASSPRDRGGTEAFF. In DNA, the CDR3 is TGTGCCAGCAGCCCCCGGGACAGGGGGGGTACTGAAGCTTTCTTT.

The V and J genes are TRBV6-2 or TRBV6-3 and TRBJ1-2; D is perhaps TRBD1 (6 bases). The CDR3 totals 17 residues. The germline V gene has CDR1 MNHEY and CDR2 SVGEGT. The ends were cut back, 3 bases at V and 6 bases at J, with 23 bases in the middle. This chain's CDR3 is CASSYDMAGRGQDGYTF. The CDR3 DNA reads TGTGCCAGCAGTTATGATATGGCTGGACGGGGGCAGGATGGCTACACCTTC.

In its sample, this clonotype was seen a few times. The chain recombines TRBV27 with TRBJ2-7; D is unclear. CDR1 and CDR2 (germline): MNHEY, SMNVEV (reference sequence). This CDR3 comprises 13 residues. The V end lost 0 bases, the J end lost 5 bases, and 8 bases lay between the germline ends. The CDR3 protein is CASSLSEGDEQYF. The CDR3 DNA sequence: TGTGCCAGCAGTTTATCAGAAGGAGACGAGCAGTACTTC.

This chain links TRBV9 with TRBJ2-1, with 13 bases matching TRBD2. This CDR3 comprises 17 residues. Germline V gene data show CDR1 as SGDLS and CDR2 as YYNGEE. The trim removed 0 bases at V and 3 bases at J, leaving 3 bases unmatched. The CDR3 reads CASSVAGLAGVYNEQFF. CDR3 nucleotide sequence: TGTGCCAGCAGCGTAGCCGGACTAGCGGGAGTCTACAATGAGCAGTTCTTC.

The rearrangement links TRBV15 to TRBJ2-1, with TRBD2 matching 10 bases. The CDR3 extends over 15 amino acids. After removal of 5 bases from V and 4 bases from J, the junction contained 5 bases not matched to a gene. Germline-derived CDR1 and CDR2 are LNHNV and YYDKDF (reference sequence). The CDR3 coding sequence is TGTGCCACCAGCCTGGGACTAGCGAGTTACAATGAGCAGTTCTTC. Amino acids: CATSLGLASYNEQFF. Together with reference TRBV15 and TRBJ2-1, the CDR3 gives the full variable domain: DAMVIQNPRYQVTQFGKPVTLSCSQTLNHNVMYWYQQKSSQAPKLLFHYYDKDFNNEADTPDNFQSRRPNTSFCFLDIRSPGLGDTAMYLCATSLGLASYNEQFFGPGTRLTVL.